The clone carrying this T cell receptor beta chain has just one count. Researchers ran the PCR with 60 Vbeta and 13 Jbeta primers. Libraries were prepared by immunoSEQ multiplex PCR; TCRdb keeps only in-frame clonotypes and omits some of them. This table has about 190,000 clones, around 86% appearing once. This specimen comes from a study of cytomegalovirus exposure and HLA in healthy donors. After removal of 3 bases from V and 5 bases from J, the junction contained 14 bases not matched to a gene. The V gene's germline CDR1 is SNHLY and CDR2 FYNNEI. The CDR3 contains 18 residues. The chain links TRBV2 to TRBJ2-3; TRBD2 matches 10 bases. This clonotype was obtained from a man in his thirties or forties in good health and CMV-seronegative. Sequencing input: PBMCs. CDR3 DNA sequence: TGTGCCAGCAGTGATGGAAGGCGAGCGGGAGGGTTTGGAGATACGCAGTATTTT. Translation gives CASSDGRRAGGFGDTQYF.